Sequencing of this TCR beta chain was carried out in a study of identical twins. MiXCR, applied by TCRdb to the 5' RACE reads, yields one record per CDR3 protein. The sample holds approximately 700,000 distinct CDR3 sequences, around 5.7% seen once. This clonotype was detected many times. The CDR3 covers 12 residues. V was clipped by 5 bases and J by 3 bases, with 10 bases between them. Germline loops: CDR1 DFQATT, CDR2 SNEGSKA (reference sequence). The chain employs TRBV20-1 and TRBJ1-1; D is unclear. The sample comprised naive T cells sorted from blood. The TCR sequence derives from a man younger than 30 in good health. CDR3 DNA sequence: TGCAGTGCTCCTTCCAAGGACACTGAAGCTTTCTTT. This codes for CSAPSKDTEAFF.